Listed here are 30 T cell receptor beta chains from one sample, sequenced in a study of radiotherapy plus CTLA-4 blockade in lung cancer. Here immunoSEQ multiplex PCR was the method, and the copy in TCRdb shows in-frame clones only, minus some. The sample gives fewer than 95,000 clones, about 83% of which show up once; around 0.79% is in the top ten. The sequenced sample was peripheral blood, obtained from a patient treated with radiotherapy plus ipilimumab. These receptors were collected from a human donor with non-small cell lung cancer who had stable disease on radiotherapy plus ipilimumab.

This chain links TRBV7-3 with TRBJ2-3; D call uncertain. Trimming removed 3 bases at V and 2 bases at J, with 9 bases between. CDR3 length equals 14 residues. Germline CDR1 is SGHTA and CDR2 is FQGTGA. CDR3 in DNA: TGTGCCAGCAGCTTGTCGGGCCTCACAGATACGCAGTATTTT. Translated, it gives CASSLSGLTDTQYF.

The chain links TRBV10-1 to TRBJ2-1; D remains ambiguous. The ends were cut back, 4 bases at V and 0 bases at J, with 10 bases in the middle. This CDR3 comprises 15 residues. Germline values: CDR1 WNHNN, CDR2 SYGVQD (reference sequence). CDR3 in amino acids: CASSVGLSSYNEQFF. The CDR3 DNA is TGCGCCAGCAGTGTAGGTCTCAGCTCCTACAATGAGCAGTTCTTC.

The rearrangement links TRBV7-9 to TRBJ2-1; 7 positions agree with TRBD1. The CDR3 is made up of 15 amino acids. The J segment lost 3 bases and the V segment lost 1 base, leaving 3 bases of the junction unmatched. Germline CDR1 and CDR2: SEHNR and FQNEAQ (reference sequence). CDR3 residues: CASSLGQGVYNEQFF. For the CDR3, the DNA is TGTGCCAGCAGCTTAGGGCAGGGGGTCTACAATGAGCAGTTCTTC.

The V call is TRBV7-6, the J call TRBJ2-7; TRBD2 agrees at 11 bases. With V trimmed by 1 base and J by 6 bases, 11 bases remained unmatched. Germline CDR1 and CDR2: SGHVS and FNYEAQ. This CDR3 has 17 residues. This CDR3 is CASSLVSLAGGQGEQYF. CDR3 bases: TGTGCCAGCAGCTTAGTATCCCTAGCGGGAGGCCAGGGCGAGCAGTACTTC.

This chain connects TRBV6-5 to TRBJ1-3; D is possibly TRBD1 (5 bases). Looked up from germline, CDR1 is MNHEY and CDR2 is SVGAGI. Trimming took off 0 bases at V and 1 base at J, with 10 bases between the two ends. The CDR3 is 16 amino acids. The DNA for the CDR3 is TGTGCCAGCAGTTACTCGCGGGGCGGTTCTGGAAACACCATATATTTT. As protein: CASSYSRGGSGNTIYF.

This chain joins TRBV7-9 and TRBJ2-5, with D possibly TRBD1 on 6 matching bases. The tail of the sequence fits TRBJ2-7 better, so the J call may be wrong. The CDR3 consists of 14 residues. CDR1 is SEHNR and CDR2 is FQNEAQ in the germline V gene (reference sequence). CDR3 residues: CASSLDRAEDEQYF. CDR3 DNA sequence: TGTGCCAGCAGCTTAGACAGGGCGGAGGACGAGCAGTACTTC.

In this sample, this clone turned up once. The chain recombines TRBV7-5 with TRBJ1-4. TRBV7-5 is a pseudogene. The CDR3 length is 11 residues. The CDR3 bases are TGTGCCAGAAGCTTATGTGAAAAACTGTTTTTT. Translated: CARSLCEKLFF.

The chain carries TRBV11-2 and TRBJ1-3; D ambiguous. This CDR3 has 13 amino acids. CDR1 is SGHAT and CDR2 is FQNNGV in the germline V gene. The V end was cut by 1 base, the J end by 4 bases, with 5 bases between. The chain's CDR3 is CASSLGKGNTIYF. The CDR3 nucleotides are TGTGCCAGCAGCTTAGGCAAAGGAAACACCATATATTTT. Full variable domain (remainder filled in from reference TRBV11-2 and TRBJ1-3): EAGVAQSPRYKIIEKRQSVAFWCNPISGHATLYWYQQILGQGPKLLIQFQNNGVVDDSQLPKDRFSAERLKGVDSTLKIQPAKLEDSAVYLCASSLGKGNTIYFGEGSWLTVV.

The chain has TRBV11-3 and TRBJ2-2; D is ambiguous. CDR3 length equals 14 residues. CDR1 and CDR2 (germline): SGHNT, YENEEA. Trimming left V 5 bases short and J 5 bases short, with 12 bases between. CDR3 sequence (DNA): TGTGCCAGCAGCCCGGGCCACGTGACCGGGGAGCTGTTTTTT. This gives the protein CASSPGHVTGELFF.

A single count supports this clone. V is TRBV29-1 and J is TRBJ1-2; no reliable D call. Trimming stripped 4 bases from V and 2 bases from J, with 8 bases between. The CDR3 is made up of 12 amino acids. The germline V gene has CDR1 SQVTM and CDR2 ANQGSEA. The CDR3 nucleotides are TGCAGCGTTGTGGGCAGCAACTATGGCTACACCTTC. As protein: CSVVGSNYGYTF.

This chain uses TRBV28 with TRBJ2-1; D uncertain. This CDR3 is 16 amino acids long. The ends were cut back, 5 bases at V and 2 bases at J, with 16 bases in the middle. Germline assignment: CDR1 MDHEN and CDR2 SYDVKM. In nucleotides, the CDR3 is TGTGCCAGCAGTCCCGGCTCACCGACCACCTACAATGAGCAGTTCTTC. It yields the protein CASSPGSPTTYNEQFF. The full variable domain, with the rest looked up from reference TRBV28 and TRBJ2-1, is DVKVTQSSRYLVKRTGEKVFLECVQDMDHENMFWYRQDPGLGLRLIYFSYDVKMKEKGDIPEGYSVSREKKERFSLILESASTNQTSMYLCASSPGSPTTYNEQFFGPGTRLTVL.

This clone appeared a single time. The DNA of the CDR3 is TGTGCCAGCAGTTTATCCAGAGTCGACGAGCAGTACTTC. Protein sequence: CASSLSRVDEQYF. The V call is TRBV27, the J call TRBJ2-7; D ambiguous. The V gene's germline CDR1 is MNHEY and CDR2 SMNVEV (reference sequence). The CDR3 runs to 13 residues. V was clipped by 0 bases and J by 5 bases, with 8 bases between them.

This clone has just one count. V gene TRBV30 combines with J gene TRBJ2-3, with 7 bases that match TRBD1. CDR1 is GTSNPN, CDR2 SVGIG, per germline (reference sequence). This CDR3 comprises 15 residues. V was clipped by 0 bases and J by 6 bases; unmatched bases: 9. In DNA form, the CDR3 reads TGTGCCTGGAGTGTAATAGGGACAGCTGGGGATACGCAGTATTTT. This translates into CAWSVIGTAGDTQYF.

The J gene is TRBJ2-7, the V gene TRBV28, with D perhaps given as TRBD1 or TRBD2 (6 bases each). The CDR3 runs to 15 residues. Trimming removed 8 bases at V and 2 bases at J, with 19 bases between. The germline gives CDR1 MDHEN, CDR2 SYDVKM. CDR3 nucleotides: TGTGCCAGCCTGCGTGGGGGCGGGGTCACCTACGAGCAGTACTTC. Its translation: CASLRGGGVTYEQYF. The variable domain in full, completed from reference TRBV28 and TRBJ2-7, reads DVKVTQSSRYLVKRTGEKVFLECVQDMDHENMFWYRQDPGLGLRLIYFSYDVKMKEKGDIPEGYSVSREKKERFSLILESASTNQTSMYLCASLRGGGVTYEQYFGPGTRLTVT.

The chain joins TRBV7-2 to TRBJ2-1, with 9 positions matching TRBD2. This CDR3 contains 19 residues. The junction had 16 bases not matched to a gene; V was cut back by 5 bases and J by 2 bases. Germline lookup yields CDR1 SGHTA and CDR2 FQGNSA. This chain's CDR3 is CASSMGLGLGGGAYNEQFF. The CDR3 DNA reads TGTGCCAGCAGCATGGGACTAGGGTTAGGCGGGGGGGCCTACAATGAGCAGTTCTTC.

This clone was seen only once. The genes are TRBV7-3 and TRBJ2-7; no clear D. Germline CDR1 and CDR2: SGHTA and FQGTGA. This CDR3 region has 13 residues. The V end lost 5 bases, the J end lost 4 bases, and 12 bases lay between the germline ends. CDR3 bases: TGTGCCAGCAGCCGCCCCCACGGGTACGAGCAGTACTTC. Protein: CASSRPHGYEQYF.

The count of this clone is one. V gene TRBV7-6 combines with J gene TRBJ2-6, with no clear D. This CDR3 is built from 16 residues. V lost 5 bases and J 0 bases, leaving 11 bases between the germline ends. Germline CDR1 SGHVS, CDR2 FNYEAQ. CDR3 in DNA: TGTGCCAGCAGCCAACTCCCCCACTCTGGGGCCAACGTCCTGACTTTC. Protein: CASSQLPHSGANVLTF.

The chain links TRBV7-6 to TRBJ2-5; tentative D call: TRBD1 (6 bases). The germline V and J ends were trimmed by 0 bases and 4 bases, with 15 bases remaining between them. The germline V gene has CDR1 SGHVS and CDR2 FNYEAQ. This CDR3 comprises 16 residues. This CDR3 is CASSLAGTPTRETQYF. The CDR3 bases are TGTGCCAGCAGCTTAGCCGGGACACCCACCAGAGAGACCCAGTACTTC.

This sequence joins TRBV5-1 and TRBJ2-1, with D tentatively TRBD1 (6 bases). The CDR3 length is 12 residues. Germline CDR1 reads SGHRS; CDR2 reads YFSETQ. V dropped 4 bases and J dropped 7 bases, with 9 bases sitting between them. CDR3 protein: CASSQDRNEQFF. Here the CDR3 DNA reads TGCGCCAGCAGCCAGGACAGAAATGAGCAGTTCTTC.

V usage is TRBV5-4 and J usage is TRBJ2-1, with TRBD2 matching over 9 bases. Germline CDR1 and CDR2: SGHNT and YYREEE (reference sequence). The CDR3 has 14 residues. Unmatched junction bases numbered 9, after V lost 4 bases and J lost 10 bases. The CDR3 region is CASSPVVAGVEQFF. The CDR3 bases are TGTGCCAGCAGCCCGGTGGTAGCGGGAGTGGAGCAGTTCTTC.

CDR3 in DNA: TGTGCCAGCAGTCTACTAGCGGGAGGGGGAAACACCGGGGAGCTGTTTTTT. Its translation: CASSLLAGGGNTGELFF. This rearrangement joins TRBV27 to TRBJ2-2; 13 bases align to TRBD2. CDR3 size: 17 residues. Germline lookup yields CDR1 MNHEY and CDR2 SMNVEV (reference sequence). With 5 bases clipped from V and 2 bases from J, the junction kept 5 bases outside the gene matches.

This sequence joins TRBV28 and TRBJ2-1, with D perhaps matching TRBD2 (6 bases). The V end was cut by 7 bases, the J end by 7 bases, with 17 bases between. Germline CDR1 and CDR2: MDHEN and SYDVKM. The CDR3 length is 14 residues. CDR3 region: CASTGSGVWNEQFF. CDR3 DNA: TGTGCCAGCACGGGCTCGGGGGTTTGGAATGAGCAGTTCTTC.

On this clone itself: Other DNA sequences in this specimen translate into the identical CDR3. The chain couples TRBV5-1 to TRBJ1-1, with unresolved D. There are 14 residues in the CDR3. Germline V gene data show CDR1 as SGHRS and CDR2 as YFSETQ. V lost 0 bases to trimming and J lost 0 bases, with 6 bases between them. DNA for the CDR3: TGCGCCAGCAGCTTGGCCAGTATGAACACTGAAGCTTTCTTT. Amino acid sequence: CASSLASMNTEAFF.

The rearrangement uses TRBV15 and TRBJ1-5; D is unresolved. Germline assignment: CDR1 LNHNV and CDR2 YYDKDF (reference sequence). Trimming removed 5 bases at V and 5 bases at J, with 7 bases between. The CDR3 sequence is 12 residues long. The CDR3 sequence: CATSGTHQPQHF. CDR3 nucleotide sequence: TGTGCCACCAGCGGAACACATCAGCCCCAGCATTTT.

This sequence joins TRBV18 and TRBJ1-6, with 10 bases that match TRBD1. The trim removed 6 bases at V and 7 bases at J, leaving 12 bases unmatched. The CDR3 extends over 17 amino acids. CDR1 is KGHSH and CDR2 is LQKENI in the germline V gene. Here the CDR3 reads CASSPTALTGGNSPLHF. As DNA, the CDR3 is TGTGCCAGCTCCCCGACGGCCCTGACAGGGGGCAATTCACCCCTCCACTTT.

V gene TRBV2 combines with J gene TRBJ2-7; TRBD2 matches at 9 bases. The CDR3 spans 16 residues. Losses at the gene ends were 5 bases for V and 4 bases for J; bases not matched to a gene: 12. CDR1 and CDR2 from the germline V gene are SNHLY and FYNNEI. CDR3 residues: CASSRSRELAGYEQYF. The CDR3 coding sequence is TGTGCCAGCAGTCGAAGCAGGGAGCTAGCGGGGTACGAGCAGTACTTC. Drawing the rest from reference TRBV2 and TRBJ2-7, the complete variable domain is EPEVTQTPSHQVTQMGQEVILRCVPISNHLYFYWYRQILGQKVEFLVSFYNNEISEKSEIFDDQFSVERPDGSNFTLKIRSTKLEDSAMYFCASSRSRELAGYEQYFGPGTRLTVT.

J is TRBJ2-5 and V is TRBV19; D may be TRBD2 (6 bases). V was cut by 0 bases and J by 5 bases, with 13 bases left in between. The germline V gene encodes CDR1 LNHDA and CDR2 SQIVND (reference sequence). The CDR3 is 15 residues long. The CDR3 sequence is CASSIDLLALETQYF. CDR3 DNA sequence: TGTGCCAGTAGTATAGATCTTCTAGCGTTGGAGACCCAGTACTTC.

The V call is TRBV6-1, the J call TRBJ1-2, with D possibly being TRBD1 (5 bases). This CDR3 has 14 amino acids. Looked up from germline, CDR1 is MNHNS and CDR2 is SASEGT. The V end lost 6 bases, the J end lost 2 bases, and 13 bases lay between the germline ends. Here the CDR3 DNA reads TGTGCCAGCAGCGGGGACGGTGGAAACTATGGCTACACCTTC. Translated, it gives CASSGDGGNYGYTF.

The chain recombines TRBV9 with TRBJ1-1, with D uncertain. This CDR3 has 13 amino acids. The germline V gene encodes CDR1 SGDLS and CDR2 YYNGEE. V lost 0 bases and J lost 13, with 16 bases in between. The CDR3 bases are TGTGCCAGCAGCGTAGCGTGGGGAGGGCAGGTTTTCTTT. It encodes CASSVAWGGQVFF. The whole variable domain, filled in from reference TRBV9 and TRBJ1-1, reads DSGVTQTPKHLITATGQRVTLRCSPRSGDLSVYWYQQSLDQGLQFLIQYYNGEERAKGNILERFSAQQFPDLHSELNLSSLELGDSALYFCASSVAWGGQVFFGQGTRLTVV.

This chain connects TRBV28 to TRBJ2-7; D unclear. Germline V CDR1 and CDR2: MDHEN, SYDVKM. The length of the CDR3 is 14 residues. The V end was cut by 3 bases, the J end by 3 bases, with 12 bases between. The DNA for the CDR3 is TGTGCCAGCAGTTTTGAAGGCGGTCGCTACGAGCAGTACTTC. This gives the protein CASSFEGGRYEQYF. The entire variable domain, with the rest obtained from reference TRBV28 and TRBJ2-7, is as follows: DVKVTQSSRYLVKRTGEKVFLECVQDMDHENMFWYRQDPGLGLRLIYFSYDVKMKEKGDIPEGYSVSREKKERFSLILESASTNQTSMYLCASSFEGGRYEQYFGPGTRLTVT.